One sample yielded the 13 T cell receptor beta chains listed below, sequenced in a study of beta chain features in type 1 diabetes. All of the isolated RNA was reverse transcribed, so expressed TCRB transcripts were sequenced. The repertoire was sequenced with immunoSEQ multiplex PCR; TCRdb's copy has only in-frame clones and lacks some. The sample lists fewer than 200,000 clones, around 13% occurring once. The sample comprised central memory CD4+ T cells from blood. These TCRs come from a young woman in good health.

J is TRBJ2-4 and V is TRBV6-1; 11 positions match TRBD1. The CDR3 extends over 13 amino acids. The trim removed 3 bases at V and 15 bases at J, leaving 7 bases unmatched. The germline CDR1 and CDR2 sequences are MNHNS and SASEGT. This chain's CDR3 is CASSEARTGGLYF. Here the CDR3 DNA reads TGTGCCAGCAGTGAGGCCCGGACAGGGGGCCTGTACTTC.

This clone was observed a few times. The V and J genes are TRBV27 and TRBJ2-2; TRBD2 matches at 10 bases. Germline CDR1 reads MNHEY; CDR2 reads SMNVEV (reference sequence). The CDR3 contains 23 residues. Trimming cost V 7 bases and J 2 bases; bases outside gene matches: 28. Here the CDR3 DNA reads TGTGCCAGCACCTCAGACAGGCGTCAGGCGGCCACTAGCGGGGCACTAAACACCGGGGAGCTGTTTTTT. It translates to CASTSDRRQAATSGALNTGELFF.

This rearrangement joins TRBV11-3 to TRBJ1-1, with D perhaps TRBD1 (5 bases). The CDR3 covers 13 residues. The ends were cut back, 5 bases at V and 1 base at J, with 8 bases in the middle. The V gene's germline CDR1 is SGHNT and CDR2 YENEEA. CDR3 residues: CASSLGANTEAFF. As DNA, the CDR3 is TGTGCCAGCAGCCTTGGGGCGAACACTGAAGCTTTCTTT.

This chain connects TRBV2 to TRBJ2-1; 8 positions match TRBD1. The CDR3 consists of 14 residues. Unmatched junction bases numbered 6, after V lost 6 bases and J lost 5 bases. Germline-derived CDR1 and CDR2 are SNHLY and FYNNEI. This chain's CDR3 is CASRRQGNNNEQFF. The CDR3 DNA reads as TGTGCCAGCAGGAGACAGGGGAACAACAATGAGCAGTTCTTC.

The chain carries TRBV20-1 and TRBJ2-7; D perhaps matches TRBD2 (5 bases). The germline gives CDR1 DFQATT, CDR2 SNEGSKA (reference sequence). This CDR3 region has 11 residues. Trimming left V 8 bases short and J 6 bases short, with 14 bases between. In nucleotides, the CDR3 is TGCAGTTCCCTGCGTCGGGGCGAGCAGTACTTC. This gives the protein CSSLRRGEQYF.

V gene TRBV5-4 combines with J gene TRBJ1-4; the D gene is possibly TRBD1 (5 bases). V was clipped by 7 bases and J by 16 bases, with 23 bases between them. This CDR3 is 13 amino acids long. Germline loops: CDR1 SGHNT, CDR2 YYREEE (reference sequence). The CDR3 DNA is TGTGCCAGCTCGACAGTCAACTCGGGAGACCAGTTTTTT. Translation gives CASSTVNSGDQFF.

This rearrangement joins TRBV5-4 to TRBJ1-1; tentative D call: TRBD1 (6 bases). V dropped 3 bases and J dropped 1 base, with 13 bases sitting between them. The CDR3 is 15 residues long. Germline loops: CDR1 SGHNT, CDR2 YYREEE (reference sequence). The CDR3 here is CASSYTQGRNTEAFF. CDR3 nucleotide sequence: TGTGCCAGCAGCTATACACAGGGTAGGAACACTGAAGCTTTCTTT.

The chain links TRBV6-5 to TRBJ1-5; D is unresolved. Germline CDR1 MNHEY, CDR2 SVGAGI. The CDR3 spans 13 residues. V was cut by 11 bases and J by 6 bases, with 17 bases left in between. CDR3 amino acids: CASGRDSSQPQHF. The CDR3 nucleotides read TGTGCCTCCGGCCGGGATAGTAGTCAGCCCCAGCATTTT.

DNA for the CDR3: TGTGCCAGCAGTGATCTAGAAAGAAAGTCAGGGGTAACTGAAGCTTTCTTT. The encoded protein is CASSDLERKSGVTEAFF. The chain carries TRBV25-1 and TRBJ1-1; possible D gene TRBD1, 6 bases. Per germline, CDR1 MGHDK and CDR2 SYGVNS. The V gene lost 3 bases and the J gene lost 5 bases, with 22 bases spanning the gap. The CDR3 loop spans 17 amino acids.

V is TRBV7-9 and J is TRBJ1-2; 11 bases fit TRBD1. This CDR3 contains 19 residues. V dropped 7 bases and J dropped 0; count of bases not matched to a gene: 16. Germline V CDR1 and CDR2: SEHNR, FQNEAQ (reference sequence). CDR3 region: CASKRDRGAGLLANYGYTF. CDR3 DNA: TGTGCCAGCAAAAGGGACAGGGGGGCAGGACTACTGGCTAACTATGGCTACACCTTC.

CDR3 sequence reads: CASRLLAGDQETQYF. The CDR3 coding sequence is TGTGCCAGCAGGCTACTAGCGGGGGACCAAGAGACCCAGTACTTC. V and J are TRBV11-2 and TRBJ2-5, with 11 bases matching TRBD2. This CDR3 is built from 15 residues. The junction had 3 bases not matched to a gene; V was cut back by 6 bases and J by 0 bases. Per germline, CDR1 SGHAT and CDR2 FQNNGV.

The chain links TRBV7-9 to TRBJ2-3; 11 positions agree with TRBD2. The junction had 15 bases not matched to a gene; V was cut back by 5 bases and J by 2 bases. Germline V gives CDR1 SEHNR, CDR2 FQNEAQ (reference sequence). The CDR3 is made up of 19 amino acids. The CDR3 coding sequence is TGTGCCAGCAGCGCCTTAGCGGGAGGGCCCCTTTCCAACACAGATACGCAGTATTTT. It is translated as CASSALAGGPLSNTDTQYF.

This clone turned up a few times. V is TRBV5-4 and J is TRBJ2-3, with D tentatively TRBD1 (6 bases). Per germline, CDR1 SGHNT and CDR2 YYREEE (reference sequence). The germline V and J ends were trimmed by 7 bases and 1 base, with 13 bases remaining between them. The CDR3 is 14 residues long. The CDR3 region has the DNA TGTGCCAGCGGCCGGGACAAGGGCACAGATACGCAGTATTTT. Translation gives CASGRDKGTDTQYF.